These T cell receptor beta chains were read from a single sample in a study of T cell repertoires in cytomegalovirus infection. One entry per CDR3 protein results from TCRdb running MiXCR on the reads. The sample lists 450,000 to 650,000 distinct CDR3 sequences; 26% were seen once. The specimen was PBMCs. The source is a human donor in good health (CMV status not recorded). Some clones in this sample may be carry-over from other donors' samples. The CDR3 runs from the conserved cysteine through the conserved F or W. Each record gives: J gene, V gene, clone size, D gene, CDR3 DNA, CDR3 protein. D genes are given only for firm matches. Only part of the rows carry a size: once, few, many, or a class if the clone is expanded.

TRBJ2-1	TRBV10-3	-	TRBD2	TGTGCCATCAGTTCCGGGACTAGCGTGGACAATGAGCAGTTCTTC	CAISSGTSVDNEQFF
TRBJ1-5	TRBV19	-	-	TGTGCCAGTAGTATGAGACCCGGGGTAAGGGGCAATCAGCCCCAGCATTTT	CASSMRPGVRGNQPQHF
TRBJ2-5	TRBV5-4	many	-	TGTGCCAGCAGCTTGGTCACGGGCCTGCAAGAGACCCAGTACTTC	CASSLVTGLQETQYF
TRBJ2-1	TRBV19	-	TRBD1	TGTGCCAGTAGTGTCACCGGGACAGGGGGCAATGAGCAGTTCTTC	CASSVTGTGGNEQFF
TRBJ1-5	TRBV10-3	few	TRBD1	TGTGCCATCAGCCCCACCCGACAGGGCAGCAATCAGCCCCAGCATTTT	CAISPTRQGSNQPQHF
TRBJ2-3	TRBV19	-	-	TGTGCCAGTAGTATAAACGAGGGATCCACAGATACGCAGTATTTT	CASSINEGSTDTQYF
TRBJ2-7	TRBV6-5	-	TRBD2	TGTGCCAGCAGGAGGGGACTAGCTAGCTACGAGCAGTACTTC	CASRRGLASYEQYF
TRBJ2-5	TRBV7-9	many	-	TGTGCCAGCAGCTTGATAGCGTGGGGGGAAGAGACCCAGTACTTC	CASSLIAWGEETQYF
TRBJ2-1	TRBV7-2	-	TRBD2	TGTGCCAGCAGCCCCTGGACTAGCGGAAAACCCCATGAGCAGTTCTTC	CASSPWTSGKPHEQFF
TRBJ2-3	TRBV20-1	-	TRBD2	TGCAGTGCTAGAGACCCTAGCGGGGCTAGCACAGATACGCAGTATTTT	CSARDPSGASTDTQYF
TRBJ2-1	TRBV19	-	-	TGTGCCAGTACTGGCGGAGGGTTCGATGAGCAGTTCTTC	CASTGGGFDEQFF
TRBJ1-1	TRBV5-1	-	-	TGCGCCAGCAGCTTTTTGGGGAACCCAGGGACTGAAGCTTTCTTT	CASSFLGNPGTEAFF
TRBJ1-2	TRBV3-1	-	TRBD1	TGTGCCAGCAGCCGATCCGGGACAGGGATCTATGGCTACACCTTC	CASSRSGTGIYGYTF
TRBJ1-4	TRBV7-6	few	TRBD1	TGTGCCAGCAGCTTAAGGGACAGGGGCGCAACTAATGAAAAACTGTTTTTT	CASSLRDRGATNEKLFF
TRBJ2-1	TRBV12-3/TRBV12-4	many	-	TGTGCCAGCAGTTTAGCGGGAACTGAGAATGAGCAGTTCTTC	CASSLAGTENEQFF
TRBJ2-1	TRBV6-2/TRBV6-3	-	-	TGTGCCAGCAAACCGGACAGCTACAATGAGCAGTTCTTC	CASKPDSYNEQFF
TRBJ1-2	TRBV20-1	once	TRBD1	TGCAGTGCTTGGGGACAGAACTATGGCTACACCTTC	CSAWGQNYGYTF
TRBJ2-5	TRBV6-1	many	TRBD2	TGTGCCAGCAGTGAAGGGTTAGCGGGAGGGCGTCGCCAAGAGACCCAGTACTTC	CASSEGLAGGRRQETQYF
TRBJ2-1	TRBV19	-	TRBD2	TGTGCCACCGGACTAGCGGTATACAATGAGCAGTTCTTC	CATGLAVYNEQFF
TRBJ2-1	TRBV20-1	-	-	TGCAGTGCGGAAGGGACGGACTCCTACAATGAGCAGTTCTTC	CSAEGTDSYNEQFF
TRBJ2-3	TRBV30	few	TRBD1	TGTGCCTGGAGCCCCGGGACAGGGTACACAGATACGCAGTATTTT	CAWSPGTGYTDTQYF
TRBJ2-2	TRBV7-9	-	-	TGTGCCAGCAGCTTAGGGGTGACCACGGCGAACACCGGGGAGCTGTTTTTT	CASSLGVTTANTGELFF
TRBJ1-4	TRBV7-2	many	TRBD1	TGTGCCAGCAGCTTAGGGGGACAGGTTAATGAAAAACTGTTTTTT	CASSLGGQVNEKLFF
TRBJ1-1	TRBV10-3	-	-	TGTGCCATCGATGATGGCTTGGGGGGCACTGAAGCTTTCTTT	CAIDDGLGGTEAFF
TRBJ2-4	TRBV7-9	-	-	TGTGCCAGCAGCTGGACAGAAGGCAAAAACATTCAGTACTTC	CASSWTEGKNIQYF
TRBJ2-6	TRBV7-2	many	TRBD1	TGTGCCAGCAGCTTATCGGGACAGGGGGCTGGGGCCAACGTCCTGACTTTC	CASSLSGQGAGANVLTF
TRBJ1-1	TRBV7-6	few	-	TGTGCCAGCAGCTTACTCACAGGGATAAGGGAAGACACTGAAGCTTTCTTT	CASSLLTGIREDTEAFF
TRBJ1-1	TRBV11-2	-	-	TGTGCCAGCAGCTTAGATCTCGAGAGGAGGGCTTTCTTT	CASSLDLERRAFF
TRBJ1-1	TRBV7-2	few	-	TGTGCCAGCAGCTTAGCGCGAGTGGACACTGAAGCTTTCTTT	CASSLARVDTEAFF
TRBJ2-2	TRBV27	many	TRBD2	TGTGCCAACGAAACCGGACTAGCGGGTACCGGGGAGCTGTTTTTT	CANETGLAGTGELFF
TRBJ1-1	TRBV25-1	few	-	TGTGCCAGCAGTGAATCTATAGGGGGAGGGGTGAGGGCTTTCTTT	CASSESIGGGVRAFF
TRBJ1-6	TRBV7-3	-	-	TGTGCCAGCAGCTTATCGGCGGATTCACCCCTCCACTTT	CASSLSADSPLHF
TRBJ2-2	TRBV7-2	many	-	TGTGCCAGCAGCCCGATGCTAGGGGGGACCGGGGAGCTGTTTTTT	CASSPMLGGTGELFF
TRBJ2-7	TRBV7-6	many	-	TGTGCCAGCAGCAACAGCAGGGTGGGCGAGCAGTACTTC	CASSNSRVGEQYF
TRBJ2-1	TRBV7-6	few	TRBD1	TGTGCCAGCAACCGGGACAGCTTTTACAATGAGCAGTTCTTC	CASNRDSFYNEQFF
TRBJ2-1	TRBV7-2	many	-	TGTGCCAGCAGCTTTTACCCAGGGTATGGTGAGCAGTTCTTC	CASSFYPGYGEQFF
TRBJ2-7	TRBV7-2	many	-	TGTGCCAGCAGCTTAGACGTTGGACGTAGCTCCTACGAGCAGTACTTC	CASSLDVGRSSYEQYF
TRBJ2-2	TRBV2	-	TRBD1	TGTGCCAGCAGAGGACAGGCTGTTAGGACCGGGGAGCTGTTTTTT	CASRGQAVRTGELFF
TRBJ1-3	TRBV7-9	-	TRBD1	TGTGCCTGCCGGACAGGGACTGGAAACACCATATATTTT	CACRTGTGNTIYF
TRBJ1-1	TRBV11-2	many	-	TGTGCCAGCAGACCTACCTGGAGTAACACTGAAGCTTTCTTT	CASRPTWSNTEAFF